One sample yielded the 20 T cell receptor beta chains listed below, sequenced in a study of regulatory T cells in long-lasting Graves disease. Arm-PCR of CDR3 regions and iRepertoire HTBI primers were the basis on which TCR beta libraries were built. Each CDR3 protein gets one entry after TCRdb re-called the multiplex PCR reads with MiXCR. The data contain 390,000 or so distinct CDR3 sequences, about 10% of them singletons. Time point denoted: newly diagnosed GD, antithyroid drugs for less than 3 months. PBMC-extracted RNA yielded the TCR library. These data were also filed under a second study, of T cells in Graves' hyperthyroidism and ophthalmopathy.

Sequences were derived from peripheral blood mononuclear cells (PBMCs), sampled at new diagnosis, from a patient treated with antithyroid drugs. Source of these receptors: a woman aged 18-30 years with Graves disease.

The genes are TRBV6-1 and TRBJ2-7, with D unresolved. V was trimmed by 3 bases and J by 2 bases, leaving 11 bases between them. The germline V gene encodes CDR1 MNHNS and CDR2 SASEGT. There are 14 residues in the CDR3. The CDR3 coding sequence is TGTGCCAGCAGTGATGAGAGTTTAGCCTACGAGCAGTACGTC. Translating gives CASSDESLAYEQYV.

V gene TRBV11-2 combines with J gene TRBJ2-5; D is ambiguous. V lost 0 bases to trimming and J lost 5 bases, with 10 bases between them. The CDR3 is 14 amino acids. Germline V lookup: CDR1 SGHAT, CDR2 FQNNGV. The CDR3 protein is CASSLDLERETQYF. The CDR3 DNA is TGTGCCAGCAGCTTAGATCTGGAGAGGGAGACCCAGTACTTC.

In nucleotides, the CDR3 is TGTGCCACCAACAGCGGGGGGTACAATGAGCAGTTCTTC. The encoded protein is CATNSGGYNEQFF. V gene TRBV24-1 combines with J gene TRBJ2-1, with 9 bases lining up with TRBD2. This CDR3 region has 13 residues. V gave up 8 bases and J gave up 4 bases; unmatched junction bases: 2. Per germline, CDR1 KGHDR and CDR2 SFDVKD.

The chain's CDR3 is CASSIGVLADTQYF. The CDR3 nucleotides are TGTGCCAGTAGTATCGGGGTACTCGCAGATACGCAGTATTTT. V gene TRBV19 combines with J gene TRBJ2-3; D might be TRBD2 (5 bases). The CDR3 is made up of 14 amino acids. V was cut by 3 bases and J by 4 bases, with 11 bases left in between. The V gene's germline CDR1 is LNHDA and CDR2 SQIVND (reference sequence).

The table lists this clonotype with a few counts. A much larger clone lies one base from this, so it may be a read error. The rearrangement joins TRBV6-2 or TRBV6-3 to TRBJ1-2, with 9 nucleotides matching TRBD1. J lost 4 bases, V lost 4 bases, and 7 bases had no gene match. This CDR3 comprises 15 residues. CDR1 and CDR2 (germline): MNHEY, SVGEGT. DNA of the CDR3: TGTGCCAGCAGTTGGACAGGGGTCGCAAGCTATGGCTACACCTTC. Amino acids: CASSWTGVASYGYTF.

This clonotype was seen only a few times. V usage is TRBV6-2 or TRBV6-3 and J usage is TRBJ2-1; D is ambiguous. Germline V gene data show CDR1 as MNHEY and CDR2 as SVGEGT. The length of the CDR3 is 15 residues. Trimming removed 6 bases at V and 0 bases at J, with 12 bases between. The CDR3 region is CASRETPASYNEQFF. In nucleotides, the CDR3 is TGTGCCAGCAGGGAGACTCCGGCCTCCTACAATGAGCAGTTCTTC.

In this sample, this clonotype turned up a few times. The chain is built from TRBV29-1 and TRBJ2-1; 12 positions agree with TRBD2. Germline values: CDR1 SQVTM, CDR2 ANQGSEA. The trim removed 0 bases at V and 10 bases at J, leaving 7 bases unmatched. This CDR3 spans 15 amino acids. Here the CDR3 DNA reads TGCAGCGTTGAAGATCGACTAGCGGGAGTAGGGGAGCAGTTCTTC. Translation: CSVEDRLAGVGEQFF.

This clonotype was detected many times. V and J are TRBV2 and TRBJ2-7; 7 bases are a match to TRBD1. CDR3 length equals 12 residues. The trim removed 4 bases at V and 3 bases at J, leaving 0 bases unmatched. Germline CDR1 is SNHLY and CDR2 is FYNNEI. In nucleotides, the CDR3 is TGTGCCAGCAGTGGGGACAGCTACGAGCAGTACTTC. Its protein is CASSGDSYEQYF. Supplemented by reference TRBV2 and TRBJ2-7, the full variable domain reads EPEVTQTPSHQVTQMGQEVILRCVPISNHLYFYWYRQILGQKVEFLVSFYNNEISEKSEIFDDQFSVERPDGSNFTLKIRSTKLEDSAMYFCASSGDSYEQYFGPGTRLTVT.

This clonotype was detected only a few times. V usage is TRBV30 and J usage is TRBJ1-2; D unresolved. The CDR3 extends over 11 amino acids. V lost 4 bases, J lost 4 bases, and 7 bases lay in between. CDR1 and CDR2 from the germline V gene are GTSNPN and SVGIG (reference sequence). As DNA, the CDR3 is TGTGCCTGGAAAAGGATCTATGGCTACACCTTC. Translated: CAWKRIYGYTF.

This clonotype was seen ten or more times. The genes are TRBV12-3 or TRBV12-4 and TRBJ2-1; the D gene is possibly TRBD2 (6 bases). This CDR3 contains 14 residues. V was clipped by 6 bases and J by 9 bases, with 18 bases between them. The CDR3 bases are TGTGCCAGCAGGTTGGAGGGCCTCGGGACTGAGCAGTTCTTC. Translated, it gives CASRLEGLGTEQFF.

Concerning this clonotype itself: This may come from a read error, since a much larger clone is one base off. The chain is built from TRBV7-8 and TRBJ1-6; weak D call: TRBD1 (6 bases). From germline, CDR1 is SGHVS and CDR2 FQNEAQ. The CDR3 is made up of 14 amino acids. CDR3 DNA: TGTACCAGCAGCTTCGTAGACAGGAATTCACCCCTCCACTTT. Translation: CTSSFVDRNSPLHF.

Comment on this clonotype: This may come from a read error, since a much larger clone is one base off. The chain uses TRBV5-5 and TRBJ1-1, with D maybe TRBD1 (6 bases). Germline values: CDR1 SGHKS, CDR2 YYEKEE (reference sequence). The CDR3 has 14 amino acids. In DNA, the CDR3 is TGCGCCAGCAGAGCAACAGGGCTGAACACTGAAGCTTTCTTT. It specifies CASRATGLNTEAFF.

This clonotype appeared many times. V is TRBV3-1 and J is TRBJ2-5; D not certain. Germline V gene sequence: CDR1 LGHDT, CDR2 YNNKEL (reference sequence). Trimming stripped 0 bases from V and 1 base from J, with 9 bases between. The CDR3 is 15 residues long. The CDR3 loop is CASSQDLGLQETQYF. The CDR3 DNA reads TGTGCCAGCAGCCAAGATCTGGGCCTCCAAGAGACCCAGTACTTC.

This clonotype has a count of ten or more. The chain employs TRBV7-9 and TRBJ1-1; D ambiguous. The CDR3 runs 15 residues. Trimming took 5 bases from V and 1 from J, leaving 14 bases between them. Germline V CDR1 and CDR2: SEHNR, FQNEAQ (reference sequence). The CDR3 loop reads CASSPAGQPNTEAFF. Written as DNA, the CDR3 is TGTGCCAGCAGCCCCGCCGGGCAGCCGAACACTGAAGCTTTCTTT.

V is TRBV7-2 and J is TRBJ2-1; no reliable D call. Trimming shortened V by 4 bases and J by 0 bases, and 16 bases separated the two germline ends. CDR1 is SGHTA, CDR2 FQGNSA, per germline. This CDR3 contains 17 residues. The CDR3 spells CASSYDSSPSSYNEQFF. The CDR3 DNA sequence: TGTGCCAGCAGCTATGACTCAAGCCCGAGCTCCTACAATGAGCAGTTCTTC.

This clonotype was seen repeatedly, ten times or more. The rearrangement uses TRBV7-8 and TRBJ2-1, with D perhaps matching TRBD2 (5 bases). The CDR3 loop spans 20 amino acids. V lost 5 bases, J lost 0 bases, and 26 bases lay in between. Germline V gives CDR1 SGHVS, CDR2 FQNEAQ. The CDR3 loop is CASSHQTRVSVPGSYNEQFF. In nucleotides, the CDR3 is TGTGCCAGCAGCCACCAAACAAGGGTTAGCGTCCCGGGCTCCTACAATGAGCAGTTCTTC.

This clonotype showed up just a few times. The chain carries TRBV20-1 and TRBJ1-1, with a weak D call TRBD1 (6 bases). Germline lookup yields CDR1 DFQATT and CDR2 SNEGSKA (reference sequence). The CDR3 loop spans 15 amino acids. V was trimmed by 2 bases and J by 1 base, leaving 14 bases between them. For the CDR3, the DNA is TGCAGTGCTAGACCCGACAGGCGCAAGAACACTGAAGCTTTCTTT. Translating gives CSARPDRRKNTEAFF.

This clonotype was detected only a few times. V is TRBV18 and J is TRBJ2-6, with D possibly matching TRBD1 (5 bases). Looked up from germline, CDR1 is KGHSH and CDR2 is LQKENI. Trimming shortened V by 5 bases and J by 0 bases, and 8 bases separated the two germline ends. CDR3 size: 15 residues. The CDR3 DNA reads as TGTGCCAGCTCAACTCAGGGCTCTGGGGCCAACGTCCTGACTTTC. Translated, it gives CASSTQGSGANVLTF.

For the CDR3, the DNA is TGTGCCAGCAGCCGGGGGAGAGGTGGAGAGCAGTACTTC. It codes for CASSRGRGGEQYF. The V gene is TRBV7-2, the J gene TRBJ2-7, with D tentatively TRBD2 (6 bases). The V gene lost 5 bases and the J gene lost 7 bases, with 15 bases spanning the gap. CDR3 size: 13 residues. CDR1 and CDR2 from the germline V gene are SGHTA and FQGNSA.

A word on this clonotype: Given a much more abundant clone one base away, this may be a read error. This rearrangement joins TRBV13 to TRBJ1-2; D not resolved. CDR1 is PRHDT, CDR2 FYEKMQ, per germline (reference sequence). The CDR3 covers 12 residues. Trimming left V 5 bases short and J 1 base short, with 5 bases between. The CDR3 protein is CASSEDNYGYTF. The DNA for the CDR3 is TGTGCCAGCAGCGAGGATAACTATGGCTACACCTTC.